Included here is one TCR beta chain sequence, with context. Germline CDR1 and CDR2: SNHLY and FYNNEI. V was pared by 8 bases and J by 0 bases, with 13 bases between. The length of the CDR3 is 14 residues. Assay used: immunoSEQ multiplex PCR; TCRdb lists only in-frame clones, some missing. The profile shows 110,000 or so clones, about 86% of them singletons. The entry originates in a study of T cell responses to AZD1222 COVID-19 vaccine. This receptor was taken from an adult who received the AZD1222 COVID-19 vaccine. The genes are TRBV2 and TRBJ1-2; maybe TRBD1 (5 bases). The source was peripheral blood, collected 28 days after the second AZD1222 dose. The CDR3 DNA is TGTGCCAGCCGCCTCGGGGGACCTAACTATGGCTACACCTTC. Translating gives CASRLGGPNYGYTF.